This record looks at one T cell receptor beta chain sequence and its context. Its target is not known. The length of the CDR3 is 15 residues. The germline V gene encodes CDR1 SGHRS and CDR2 YFSETQ. The V end lost 4 bases, the J end lost 1 base, and 14 bases lay between the germline ends. Method: immunoSEQ multiplex PCR; TCRdb's copy keeps in-frame clones and lacks some. The table includes about 38,000 clones, 94% detected once. The sample belongs to a study of T cells in tuberculosis. Notes on the study in general: The TCR-beta difference was not significant; alpha differences partly reflected length. Using the GMM-specific repertoire gave around 90% accuracy versus approximately 70% with motifs.

Time point specified: new active TB diagnosis, blood taken before or within 7 days of starting treatment. The chain employs TRBV5-1 and TRBJ1-1; D not certain. Sample: PBMCs, taken at tuberculosis diagnosis. This clonotype was sampled from an adult with tuberculosis. The CDR3 spells CASSTRGIPNTEAFF. The CDR3, as DNA: TGCGCCAGCAGCACCCGAGGCATCCCGAACACTGAAGCTTTCTTT.